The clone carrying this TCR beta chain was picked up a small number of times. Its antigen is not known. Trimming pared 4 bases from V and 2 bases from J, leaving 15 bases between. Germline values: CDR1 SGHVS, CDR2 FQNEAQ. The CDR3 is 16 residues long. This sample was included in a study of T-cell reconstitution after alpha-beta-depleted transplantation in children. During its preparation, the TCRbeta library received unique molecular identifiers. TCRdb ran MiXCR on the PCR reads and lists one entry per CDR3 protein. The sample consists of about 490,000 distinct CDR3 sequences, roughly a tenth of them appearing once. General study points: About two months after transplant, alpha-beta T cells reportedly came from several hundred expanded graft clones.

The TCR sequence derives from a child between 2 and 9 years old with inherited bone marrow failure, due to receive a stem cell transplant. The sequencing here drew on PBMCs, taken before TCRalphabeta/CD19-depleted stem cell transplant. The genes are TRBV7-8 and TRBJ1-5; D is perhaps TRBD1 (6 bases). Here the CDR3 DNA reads TGTGCCAGCAGCTCCTTAAGGGGGAGCGGCAATCAGCCCCAGCATTTT. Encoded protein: CASSSLRGSGNQPQHF.